The next 10 T cell receptor beta chains were all read from a single sample in a study of T-cell memory formation after mild COVID-19. TCRdb fed the 5' RACE reads into MiXCR, producing one record per CDR3 protein. The data contain fewer than 140,000 distinct CDR3 sequences, approximately 15% of them seen just once; the ten biggest clones take up around 28%. Sequences were obtained from PBMCs or a T cell subset sorted from them (not recorded which). These receptors all stem from an adult woman who had mild COVID-19 (a few samples of this study predate the infection). Cell type and time point are not known.

This rearrangement joins TRBV29-1 to TRBJ2-6; TRBD1 is a possible D gene (5 bases). The V gene lost 7 bases and the J gene lost 2 bases, with 18 bases spanning the gap. Looked up from germline, CDR1 is SQVTM and CDR2 is ANQGSEA. The CDR3 spans 16 residues. CDR3 DNA sequence: TGCAGCGCTCACATAGGGGTGGGCGCTGGGGCCAACGTCCTGACTTTC. Translated: CSAHIGVGAGANVLTF.

The V gene is TRBV9, the J gene TRBJ2-7, with 9 bases aligning to TRBD1. Germline V CDR1 and CDR2: SGDLS, YYNGEE. The CDR3 has 15 amino acids. The V segment lost 3 bases and the J segment 5 bases; nucleotides outside the gene matches: 9. Written as DNA, the CDR3 is TGTGCCAGCAGCGCCCCCGGGACAGGGCTCAACGAGCAGTACTTC. It codes for CASSAPGTGLNEQYF. Full variable domain (remainder filled in from reference TRBV9 and TRBJ2-7): DSGVTQTPKHLITATGQRVTLRCSPRSGDLSVYWYQQSLDQGLQFLIQYYNGEERAKGNILERFSAQQFPDLHSELNLSSLELGDSALYFCASSAPGTGLNEQYFGPGTRLTVT.

Ten or more counts support this clonotype. The chain links TRBV7-9 to TRBJ2-1; D is undetermined. V dropped 5 bases and J dropped 8 bases, with 13 bases sitting between them. This CDR3 region has 13 residues. Germline V gene lookup returns CDR1 SEHNR and CDR2 FQNEAQ (reference sequence). DNA for the CDR3: TGTGCCAGCAGCCAACTCCCCGAGGATGAGCAGTTCTTC. Residues: CASSQLPEDEQFF.

The chain couples TRBV12-3 or TRBV12-4 to TRBJ2-7; 10 bases are a match to TRBD1. The junction had 8 bases not matched to a gene; V was cut back by 6 bases and J by 3 bases. The CDR3 has 15 amino acids. CDR3 nucleotide sequence: TGTGCCAGCAGGCACTCGGGACAGGGGAACTACGAGCAGTACTTC. Amino acid sequence: CASRHSGQGNYEQYF.

This clonotype has just a few counts. The chain uses TRBV7-9 and TRBJ2-1; the match to TRBD2 covers 7 bases. Looked up from germline, CDR1 is SEHNR and CDR2 is FQNEAQ (reference sequence). The CDR3 has 15 residues. The V gene end was trimmed by 1 base and the J gene end by 3 bases; junction bases not matched to a gene: 3. In nucleotides, the CDR3 is TGTGCCAGCAGCTTAGTTCGGGGGGACTACAATGAGCAGTTCTTC. Amino acid sequence: CASSLVRGDYNEQFF.

This clonotype was observed a few times. V is TRBV7-9 and J is TRBJ2-7; 10 bases map to TRBD2. V was pared by 5 bases and J by 3 bases, with 10 bases of the junction left unmatched. CDR1 is SEHNR, CDR2 FQNEAQ, per germline (reference sequence). This CDR3 has 16 amino acids. CDR3 DNA: TGTGCCAGCAGCCAGATGCCTAGCGGGGGAGTCTACGAGCAGTACTTC. Its protein product is CASSQMPSGGVYEQYF.

This clonotype was detected only a few times. The chain has TRBV12-3 or TRBV12-4 and TRBJ2-1, with D unresolved. CDR3 length equals 12 residues. V was clipped by 4 bases and J by 5 bases, with 6 bases between them. CDR3 amino acids: CASSSEHNEQFF. CDR3 DNA: TGTGCCAGCAGTTCGGAACACAATGAGCAGTTCTTC.

In this sample, this clonotype turned up a few times. CDR3 sequence (DNA): TGTGCCAGCAGTTTGTCACTTAGCGGTGGGGAGACCCAGTACTTC. Amino acids: CASSLSLSGGETQYF. The V and J genes are TRBV28 and TRBJ2-5, with D perhaps TRBD2 (6 bases). The germline V gene encodes CDR1 MDHEN and CDR2 SYDVKM. V was trimmed by 3 bases and J by 5 bases, leaving 16 bases between them. This CDR3 has 15 residues.

This rearrangement joins TRBV18 to TRBJ2-3, with D perhaps matching TRBD2 (5 bases). The germline V gene has CDR1 KGHSH and CDR2 LQKENI. The CDR3 is 15 residues long. The germline V and J ends were trimmed by 0 bases and 4 bases, with 11 bases remaining between them. The DNA of the CDR3 is TGTGCCAGCTCACCACCAGGAGGCCGTGCAGATACGCAGTATTTT. Its translation is CASSPPGGRADTQYF.

This sequence joins TRBV3-1 and TRBJ2-3; D uncertain. CDR1 and CDR2 (germline): LGHDT, YNNKEL (reference sequence). The ends were cut back, 5 bases at V and 2 bases at J, with 11 bases in the middle. The CDR3 length is 14 residues. CDR3 protein: CASSDRTDTDTQYF. CDR3 DNA sequence: TGTGCCAGCAGCGACCGGACGGACACAGATACGCAGTATTTT.